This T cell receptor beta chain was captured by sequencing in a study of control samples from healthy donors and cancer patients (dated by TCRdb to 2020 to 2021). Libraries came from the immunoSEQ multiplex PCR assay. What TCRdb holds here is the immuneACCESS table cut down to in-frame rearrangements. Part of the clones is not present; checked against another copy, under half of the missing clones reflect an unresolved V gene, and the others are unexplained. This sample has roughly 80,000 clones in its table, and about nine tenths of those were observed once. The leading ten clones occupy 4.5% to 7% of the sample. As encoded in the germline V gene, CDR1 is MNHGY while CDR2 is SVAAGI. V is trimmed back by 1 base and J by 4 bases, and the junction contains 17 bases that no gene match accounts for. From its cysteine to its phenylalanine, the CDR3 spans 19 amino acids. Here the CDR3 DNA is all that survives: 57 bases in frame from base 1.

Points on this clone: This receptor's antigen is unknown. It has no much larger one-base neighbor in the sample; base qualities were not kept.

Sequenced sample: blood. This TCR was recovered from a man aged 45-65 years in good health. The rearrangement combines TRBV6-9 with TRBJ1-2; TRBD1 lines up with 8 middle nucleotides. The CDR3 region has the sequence CASSYWGWDRPPSSYGYTF. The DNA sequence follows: TGTGCCAGCAGTTATTGGGGTTGGGACAGGCCGCCTTCGAGCTATGGCTACACCTTC.